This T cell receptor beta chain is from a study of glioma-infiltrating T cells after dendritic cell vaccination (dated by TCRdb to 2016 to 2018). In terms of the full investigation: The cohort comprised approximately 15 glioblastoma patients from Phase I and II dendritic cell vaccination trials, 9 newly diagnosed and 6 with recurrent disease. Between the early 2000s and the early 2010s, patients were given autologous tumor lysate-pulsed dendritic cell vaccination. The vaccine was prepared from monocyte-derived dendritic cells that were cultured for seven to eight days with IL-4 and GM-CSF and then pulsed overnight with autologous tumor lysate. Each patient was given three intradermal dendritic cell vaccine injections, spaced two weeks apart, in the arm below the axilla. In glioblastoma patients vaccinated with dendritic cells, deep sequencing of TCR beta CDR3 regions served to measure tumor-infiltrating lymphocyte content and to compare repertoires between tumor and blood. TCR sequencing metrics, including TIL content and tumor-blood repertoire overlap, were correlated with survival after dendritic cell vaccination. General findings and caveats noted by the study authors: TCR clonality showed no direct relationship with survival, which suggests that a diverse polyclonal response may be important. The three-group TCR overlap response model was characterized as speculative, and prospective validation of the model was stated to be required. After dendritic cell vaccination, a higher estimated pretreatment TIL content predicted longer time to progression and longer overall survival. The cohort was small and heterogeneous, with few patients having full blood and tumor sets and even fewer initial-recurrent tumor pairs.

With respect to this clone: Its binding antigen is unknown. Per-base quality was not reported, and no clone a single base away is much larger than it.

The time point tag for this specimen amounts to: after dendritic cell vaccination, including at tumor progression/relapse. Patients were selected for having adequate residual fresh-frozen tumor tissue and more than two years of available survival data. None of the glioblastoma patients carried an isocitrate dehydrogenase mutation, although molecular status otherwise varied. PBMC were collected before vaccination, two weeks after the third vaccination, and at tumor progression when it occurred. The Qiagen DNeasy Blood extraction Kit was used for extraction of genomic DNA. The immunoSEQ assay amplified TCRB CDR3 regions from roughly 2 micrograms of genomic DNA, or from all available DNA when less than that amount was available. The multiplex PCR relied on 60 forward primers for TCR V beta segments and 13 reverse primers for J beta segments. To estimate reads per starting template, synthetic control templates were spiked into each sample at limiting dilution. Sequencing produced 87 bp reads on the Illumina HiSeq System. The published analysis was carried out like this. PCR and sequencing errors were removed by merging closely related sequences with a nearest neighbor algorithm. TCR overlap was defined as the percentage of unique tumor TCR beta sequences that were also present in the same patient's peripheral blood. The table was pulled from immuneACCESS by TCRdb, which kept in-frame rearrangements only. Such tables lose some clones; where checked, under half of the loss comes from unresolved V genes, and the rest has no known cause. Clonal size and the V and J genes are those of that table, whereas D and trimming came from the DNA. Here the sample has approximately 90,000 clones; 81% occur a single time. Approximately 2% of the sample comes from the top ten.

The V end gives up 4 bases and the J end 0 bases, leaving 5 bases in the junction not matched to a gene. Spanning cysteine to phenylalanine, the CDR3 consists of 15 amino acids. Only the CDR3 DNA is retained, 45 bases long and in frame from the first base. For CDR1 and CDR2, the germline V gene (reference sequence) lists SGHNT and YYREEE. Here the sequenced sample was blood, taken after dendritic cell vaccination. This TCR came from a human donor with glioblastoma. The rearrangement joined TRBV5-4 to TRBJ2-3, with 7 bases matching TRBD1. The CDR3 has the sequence CASSRGQVSTDTQYF. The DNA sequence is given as TGTGCCAGCAGCCGCGGACAGGTAAGCACAGATACGCAGTATTTT.